This passage covers 8 T cell receptor beta chains from one sample sequenced in a study of blood T cell repertoires in COVID-19. Libraries were prepared by immunoSEQ multiplex PCR; TCRdb keeps only in-frame clonotypes and omits some of them. The sample lists some 66,000 clones, approximately 91% occurring once. The sequenced sample was peripheral blood. All receptors derive from a human donor in a cohort sampled during active COVID-19.

The table lists this clone with a count of one. DNA for the CDR3: TGTGCCAGCAGTTTTTCTGGCAACCCCTATGGCTACACCTTC. Translation: CASSFSGNPYGYTF. The chain joins TRBV27 to TRBJ1-2; no definite D call. The CDR3 consists of 14 residues. V was trimmed by 3 bases and J by 4 bases, leaving 12 bases between them. Per the germline V gene, CDR1 is MNHEY and CDR2 is SMNVEV (reference sequence).

The chain couples TRBV7-3 to TRBJ2-3; 7 positions match TRBD2. The CDR3 spans 17 residues. V dropped 2 bases and J dropped 3; count of bases not matched to a gene: 11. Per the germline V gene, CDR1 is SGHTA and CDR2 is FQGTGA. This CDR3 is CASSLVPTSEVTDTQYF. In DNA form, the CDR3 reads TGTGCCAGCAGCTTAGTCCCAACTAGCGAGGTAACAGATACGCAGTATTTT.

The genes are TRBV7-2 and TRBJ2-3; 13 bases are a match to TRBD2. J gave up 4 bases and V 6 bases, and 13 bases lay outside the gene matches. This CDR3 spans 18 amino acids. CDR1 and CDR2 (germline): SGHTA, FQGNSA. The CDR3: CASSFSGLAGFVSDTQYF. The CDR3 nucleotides read TGTGCCAGCAGTTTCTCGGGACTAGCGGGGTTTGTCTCAGATACGCAGTATTTT.

This clone came up a few times. This chain connects TRBV6-2 or TRBV6-3 to TRBJ1-2, with 7 bases identical to TRBD1. The CDR3 has 18 amino acids. The ends lost 6 bases at V and 5 bases at J; junction bases unmatched: 21. Germline loops: CDR1 MNHEY, CDR2 SVGEGT. The CDR3 is CASSRTAGVRLQGYGYTF. The CDR3 bases are TGTGCCAGCAGCCGGACCGCCGGGGTGCGACTACAGGGGTATGGCTACACCTTC.

The chain links TRBV29-1 to TRBJ2-5; 8 bases agree with TRBD2. The germline V gene encodes CDR1 SQVTM and CDR2 ANQGSEA. The CDR3 is 14 residues long. J gave up 1 base and V 8 bases, and 9 bases lay outside the gene matches. CDR3 protein: CSFARGGIQETQYF. CDR3 nucleotide sequence: TGCAGCTTCGCTCGCGGGGGGATCCAAGAGACCCAGTACTTC.

V gene TRBV7-9 combines with J gene TRBJ1-5; D is unclear. The germline V gene encodes CDR1 SEHNR and CDR2 FQNEAQ (reference sequence). CDR3 length: 17 amino acids. Trimming took off 0 bases at V and 0 bases at J, with 12 bases between the two ends. Here the CDR3 reads CASSLAASENSNQPQHF. The DNA for the CDR3 is TGTGCCAGCAGCTTAGCGGCGTCGGAGAATAGCAATCAGCCCCAGCATTTT.

The chain uses TRBV27 and TRBJ2-5; D gene uncertain. This CDR3 region has 13 residues. Germline values: CDR1 MNHEY, CDR2 SMNVEV (reference sequence). The V gene lost 8 bases and the J gene lost 4 bases, with 14 bases spanning the gap. CDR3 sequence: CASGVRGRETQYF. CDR3 nucleotide sequence: TGTGCCAGCGGCGTGAGAGGAAGAGAGACCCAGTACTTC.

The gene calls are TRBV3-1 (or the pseudogene TRBV3-2) and TRBJ2-5; TRBD1 matches 8 bases. The germline gives CDR1 LGHDT, CDR2 YNNKEL (reference sequence). The junction had 11 bases not matched to a gene; V was cut back by 4 bases and J by 4 bases. This CDR3 has 16 residues. For the CDR3, the DNA is TGTGCCAGCAGCCCGAGGGTGGACAGGGCGGCAGAGACCCAGTACTTC. It is translated as CASSPRVDRAAETQYF.